The entry below gives a single T cell receptor (beta chain) sequence along with its context. Its specificity is unknown. Extracted RNA was reverse transcribed into cDNA, the sequencing template. Method: immunoSEQ multiplex PCR; TCRdb's copy keeps in-frame clones and lacks some. The data contain 80,000 to 95,000 clones, around 44% of them singletons. Treatment indicated: oral pan-JAK inhibitor, 5-10 mg twice daily. This sample was taken from a study of CD8+ T cells in alopecia areata. About the study: Treated patients were given oral tofacitinib, which was dosed at 5 to 10 mg twice daily.

The length of the CDR3 is 18 residues. Germline CDR1 SGHTA, CDR2 FQGNSA. Trimming at V came to 5 bases and at J to 0 bases, leaving 14 bases not matched to a gene. Study results and limitations: Uncertainty remains about how baseline CD8+ expansion links to response, with one nonresponder. Many expanded lesional clones persisted in scalp and blood during tofacitinib treatment. Lesional tissue from the scalp (especially in alopecia totalis/universalis) showed higher clonality than normal scalp.

The chain recombines TRBV7-2 with TRBJ2-3, with TRBD2 matching 7 bases. The source of this sequence is a human donor with alopecia areata. Material: CD8+ T cells sorted from blood, obtained at week 24, from a patient treated with tofacitinib. The CDR3 sequence: CASSLYLQSGKSTDTQYF. CDR3 nucleotide sequence: TGTGCCAGCAGCCTCTACCTGCAGAGCGGGAAGAGCACAGATACGCAGTATTTT.